This TCR beta chain is drawn from a study of cytomegalovirus exposure and HLA in healthy donors (dated by TCRdb to the late 2010s). About the study as a whole: According to an earlier analysis of a few hundred of the donors, about 179 million T cells yielded some 110 million unique TCR beta sequences and less than 300 Gb of sequence data. A later genetic analysis used genome-wide SNP genotypes for about three fifths of the 666 donors, treating that subset as a discovery cohort. The genetic ancestry cluster associated with self-reported Caucasian donors included over 80% of the roughly 360 genotyped donors. Besides the first cohort of hundreds of subjects, a separate validation cohort made up of roughly 120 different subjects was used. A later analysis re-analyzed previously published TCR beta repertoires from 550 to 700 donors and added high-resolution HLA genotyping to study TCR occurrence patterns. Both class I and class II loci were covered by HLA typing, at four-digit resolution. To decide whether each TCR beta V gene segment behaved as functional or pseudogenic, an earlier analysis of fewer than 750 of the donors relied on high-throughput TCR beta sequencing. An early release covering about 600 HLA-typed donors comprised around 300 gigabases of sequencing data and 85 million to 100 million unique TCR sequences. To predict cytomegalovirus infection status, the study combined high-throughput TCR immunosequencing, statistical association of individual TCRs with disease status, and machine learning. Rather than using new phenotypic data, the later analysis identified candidate immune exposures from TCR beta sequences and from how often those sequences occurred across donors. Among some 400 genotyped donors of the cohort, an average of roughly 230,000 unique TCR beta nucleotide sequences was sequenced per donor, of which about 19% were non-productive. The study profiled the T cell repertoires of more than 500 subjects by immunosequencing and related them to cytomegalovirus serostatus. Every repertoire in the discovery cohort had been generated on one and the same sequencing platform. Roughly 5 DR-DQ haplotypes were handled as single units for association and clustering, since linkage in the cohort was strong. Typing coverage differed by locus: A, B, C, DRB1 and DQB1 were typed in about 620-640 donors, DQA1 in 500 to 550, DPA1 in over 600, and DPB1 in about 450. Donor age, sex, ethnicity and CMV serostatus were collected together with the repertoire data. The study aimed to test whether cataloging public T cell receptors could reveal signatures of past pathogen exposure.

General findings and caveats noted by the study authors: A further reported finding was that TCR beta sequences accurately predicted the HLA-A and HLA-B alleles for most subjects in the first cohort. A later analysis found that most CMV-associated TCR beta chains appeared HLA-restricted, with HLA associations seemingly driven largely by CMV exposure. Correlated functional status among segregating V segments might reflect linkage disequilibrium, but an unknown experimental factor could not be ruled out. Compared with equally common non-associated chains, HLA-associated TCR beta chains in a later analysis were more clonally expanded and had lower generation probabilities. In a later analysis, several top co-occurrence clusters were reported to appear linked to parvovirus B19, influenza, CMV and Epstein-Barr virus. Most TCR sequences were observed very rarely across donors, whereas some public TCRs were present in many individuals. Only TCR beta chains were sequenced in this cohort, and the absence of alpha or paired-chain data limited detectable features. Because counts were too low, around 18 rarely observed V segments, including chromosome 9 orphons, were left out of the earlier analysis of 500 to 750 of the donors. A cluster of highly shared sequence variants was judged likely to be a technical artifact of the sequencing pipeline. Because some donors lacked HLA typing at each locus, the association tests relied only on the typed subset. Immune exposure information for the cohort was limited to CMV serostatus. In vitro tests confirmed that a few of the cytomegalovirus-associated TCR beta chains recognize cytomegalovirus antigens. In a later genetic analysis, fewer N-insertions in productive TCRs were reported among donors in an Asian-associated ancestry cluster than the approximately 630-donor mean. Because the 87-base-pair reads could not distinguish some IMGT-functional V segments, including TRBV6-2 and TRBV6-3, those segments were excluded. The study listed 164 TCR beta chains as associated with cytomegalovirus. In both the original and validation cohorts, the classifier was reported to diagnose cytomegalovirus status with high specificity and sensitivity. In a later analysis, TCR association rates were found to vary across HLA loci, with the most associated TCRs seen for DRB1 alleles and the fewest for HLA-C alleles. In an earlier analysis of approximately 590 of the donors, most TCR beta V segments were observed in productive rearrangements about 87% or about 30% of the time, broadly matching IMGT annotations. When HLA alleles, especially DR and DQ, strongly co-occurred, TCR associations were difficult to assign to individual alleles. At a false discovery rate of 0.05, a later analysis linked under 20,000 TCR beta sequences to specific HLA alleles. Presence/absence analyses assumed roughly uniform sequencing depth across donors, an assumption that may not hold. It was suggested by the authors that the approach could potentially be generalized to other disease states and immunological phenotypes. V-gene and J-gene trimming of TCR beta chains was associated with a missense DCLRE1C variant in a later genetic analysis, and the association was replicated in an independent cohort.

In total, approximately 690 healthy bone marrow donors made up the cohort. At the time of sampling, every cohort member was nominally healthy, though immune exposures that went unrecorded were likely present. The donor tested CMV seropositive and was one of the 289 seropositive cohort members. A peripheral blood sample was provided by each donor, and peripheral blood mononuclear cells were used for TCR beta sequencing. Genomic DNA was extracted from the blood cell samples with the Qiagen DNeasy Blood Extraction Kit. Note on this clone: Its target antigen remains unknown. It has no much larger one-base neighbor in the sample; base qualities were not kept.

The library was built by means of the immunoSEQ multiplex PCR assay. The multiplex PCR relied on a mix of 60 forward primers for TCR Vbeta segments and 13 reverse primers for TCR Jbeta segments. Amplification of the CDR3 region of rearranged TCR beta genes was performed with a multiplex PCR assay on genomic DNA. The amplified TCR beta libraries were sequenced on the Illumina HiSeq System as 87-base-pair reads. The authors' analysis ran thus. In a later analysis, 77 million or so unique TCR beta chains were counted across the 500 to 700 repertoires, and around 10 million of these chains were shared by at least two donors. Raw reads were error-corrected and collapsed into unique sequences by a nearest-neighbor algorithm in which closely related sequences were merged to remove PCR and sequencing errors. V, D and J gene segments were assigned by aligning CDR3 sequences to IMGT reference sequences. For a sequence to be retained, at least a six-nucleotide match to both a V gene segment and a J gene segment was required. Rearrangements were classified as productive when the CDR3 lacked stop codons and remained in frame with V and J, and all other rearrangements were classified as non-productive. CDR3 was defined by IMGT convention, running from the second conserved V-encoded cysteine to the conserved J-encoded phenylalanine. Sequences without an unambiguous match to a single V gene segment were excluded from the earlier analysis of about 600 of the donors. An earlier analysis of 587 of the donors classified V segments as functional when productive rearrangements were above 56.7% and as segregating when the standard deviation between donors was above 5%. To diagnose cytomegalovirus status from the catalog of TCR beta chain sequences, a statistical classification framework was built. A later analysis assigned V and J genes by comparing TCR nucleotide sequences with IMGT/GENE-DB human TR gene sequences. The TCRdist pipeline was used in a later analysis to assign CDR3 sequences and most-parsimonious VDJ recombination scenarios. In a later analysis, each TCR beta chain was defined by its CDR3 amino acid sequence together with its V-gene family, and reads lacking a unique V-gene family were excluded. A later analysis removed 550 to 700 highly shared, low-generation-probability nucleotide sequences to deal with suspected cross-contamination and a sequencing artifact. In a later analysis, a clonal expansion index was calculated for each public chain from normalized within-repertoire ranks of inferred template counts. In a later analysis, generation probabilities were computed with a VDJ recombination model fitted to out-of-frame rearrangements, and the resulting probabilities were checked against IGoR. In a later analysis, hypergeometric tests were used to score TCR-TCR, TCR-HLA and TCR-CMV co-occurrence, with a repertoire-size bias correction applied to TCR pairs. False discovery rates were estimated in a later analysis by permuting HLA or CMV assignments 20 times. A later analysis grouped co-occurring TCRs with DBSCAN, adding TCRdist sequence similarity when clustering within HLA-allele-positive subsets. Co-occurrence clustering excluded repertoires with fewer than 30,000 or more than 120,000 public chains, plus five with anomalous nucleotide sharing. TCRdb mirrors the immuneACCESS table, restricted to in-frame sequences. Some clones are absent from its copies; in checked studies, under half trace to an unresolved V gene, and the reason for the others is unknown. The V and J calls and clone size were taken over from that table, and D and trimming were inferred from the DNA. The sample profile shows around 100,000 clones; 82% of them were found once. Approximately 3% of the sample belongs to the ten largest clones.

The CDR3, from cysteine to phenylalanine, totals 15 residues. The kept DNA is CDR3 alone, 45 bases in frame from the first base. The germline V gene encodes CDR1 SGHRS and CDR2 YFSETQ. The V end loses 4 bases and the J end loses 0 bases, and a stretch of 13 bases separates them. Sequenced sample: PBMCs. Here the chain combines TRBV5-1 and TRBJ2-5; the D gene remains uncertain. The clonotype was recovered from a man aged 25 to 40 in good health and CMV-seropositive. The CDR3 in this case is CASSPTPAYQETQYF. The DNA sequence is given as TGCGCCAGCAGCCCCACCCCAGCGTACCAAGAGACCCAGTACTTC.